Described below is a single T cell receptor (beta chain) sequence and its context. No antigen is known for it. The PBMCs had their origin in roughly 9.8 ml of fresh peripheral blood. It was RNA transcripts that yielded the amplified TCR beta CDR3 regions. When the TCR CDR3 underwent first-round RT-PCR, the HTBI primer set was used. A single record per CDR3 protein comes from TCRdb applying MiXCR to the multiplex PCR reads. The table has roughly 500,000 distinct CDR3 sequences, more than 11% seen once. This record comes from a study of T cells in Graves' hyperthyroidism and ophthalmopathy. The CDR3 contains 16 residues. Germline V gene data show CDR1 as LGHNA and CDR2 as YNFKEQ. The V and J ends lost 1 base and 4 bases, in that order; junction bases with no gene match: 9. Broader study findings: Researchers report that a 13 V-J model separated ophthalmopathy from stable hyperthyroidism.

J is TRBJ2-7 and V is TRBV4-2, with TRBD1 matching over 8 bases. The specimen sequenced was blood. The origin of this receptor is a woman aged 30 to 39 with Graves' hyperthyroidism that later progressed to Graves' ophthalmopathy. CDR3 nucleotides: TGTGCCAGCAGCCAAGGGAGCGACAGGGGTGGGTACGAGCAGTACTTC. Its protein is CASSQGSDRGGYEQYF.